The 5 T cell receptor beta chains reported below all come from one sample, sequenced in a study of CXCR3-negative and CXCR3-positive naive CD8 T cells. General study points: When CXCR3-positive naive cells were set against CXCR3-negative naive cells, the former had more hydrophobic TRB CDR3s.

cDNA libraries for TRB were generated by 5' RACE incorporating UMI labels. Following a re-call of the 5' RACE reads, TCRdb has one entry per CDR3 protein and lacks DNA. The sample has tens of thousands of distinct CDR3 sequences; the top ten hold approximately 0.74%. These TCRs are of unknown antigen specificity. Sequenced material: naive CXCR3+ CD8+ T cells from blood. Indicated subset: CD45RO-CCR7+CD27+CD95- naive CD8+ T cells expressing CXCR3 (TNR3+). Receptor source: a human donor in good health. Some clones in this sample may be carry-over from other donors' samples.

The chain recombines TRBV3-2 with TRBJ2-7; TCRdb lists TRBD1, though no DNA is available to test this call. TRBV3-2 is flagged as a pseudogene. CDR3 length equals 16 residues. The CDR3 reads CASSQPGPSSSYEQYF.

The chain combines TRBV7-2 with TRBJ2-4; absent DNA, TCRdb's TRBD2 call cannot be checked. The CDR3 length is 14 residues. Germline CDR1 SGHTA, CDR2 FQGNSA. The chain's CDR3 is CASSFERGGYIQYF.

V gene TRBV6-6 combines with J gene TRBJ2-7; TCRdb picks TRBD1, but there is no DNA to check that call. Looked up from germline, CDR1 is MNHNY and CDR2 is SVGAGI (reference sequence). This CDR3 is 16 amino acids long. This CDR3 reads CASSFSPDRGFYEQYF.

CDR3 region: CSVEDLGRANYGYTF. The chain uses TRBV29-1 and TRBJ1-2. The CDR3 extends over 15 amino acids. The germline V gene encodes CDR1 SQVTM and CDR2 ANQGSEA.

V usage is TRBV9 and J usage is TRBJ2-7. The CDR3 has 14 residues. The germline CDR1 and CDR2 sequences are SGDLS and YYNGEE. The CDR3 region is CASSVGERTYEQYF.